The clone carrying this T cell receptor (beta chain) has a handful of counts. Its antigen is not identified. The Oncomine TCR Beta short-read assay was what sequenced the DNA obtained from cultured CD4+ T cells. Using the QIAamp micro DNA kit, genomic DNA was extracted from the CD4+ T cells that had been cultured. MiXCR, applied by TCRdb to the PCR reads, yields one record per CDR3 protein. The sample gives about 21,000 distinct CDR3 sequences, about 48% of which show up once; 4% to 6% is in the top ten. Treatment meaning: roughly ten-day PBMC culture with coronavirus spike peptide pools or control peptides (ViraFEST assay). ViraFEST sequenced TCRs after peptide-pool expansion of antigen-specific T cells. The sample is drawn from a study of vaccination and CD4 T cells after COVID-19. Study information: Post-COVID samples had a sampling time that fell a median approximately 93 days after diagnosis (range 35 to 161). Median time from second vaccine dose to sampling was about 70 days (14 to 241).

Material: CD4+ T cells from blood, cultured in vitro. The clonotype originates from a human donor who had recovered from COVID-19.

CDR3 nucleotides: TGTGCCACCAGCAGATCCCCCCATCAGCCCCAGCATTTT. This sequence encodes CATSRSPHQPQHF. The genes are TRBV15 and TRBJ1-5; D is undetermined. Germline CDR1 and CDR2: LNHNV and YYDKDF (reference sequence). The V end was cut by 2 bases, the J end by 5 bases, with 7 bases between. The CDR3 length is 13 residues.